This TCR beta chain was identified during a study of T-cell reconstitution after alpha-beta-depleted transplantation in children. Unique molecular identifiers were incorporated when the TCRbeta library was constructed. TCRdb independently ran MiXCR on the PCR reads; one entry per CDR3 protein. Of about 97,000 distinct CDR3 sequences listed, 7% to 8% are singletons. Trimming left V 5 bases short and J 3 bases short, with 12 bases between. The CDR3 is 13 residues long. Germline-derived CDR1 and CDR2 are DFQATT and SNEGSKA (reference sequence). The study's findings and limits: Several hundred graft clones that had expanded were reportedly the source of alpha-beta T cells about two months after transplant. Some patients' high day-60 TCRbeta diversity was attributed to recipient cells surviving conditioning.

This clonotype turned up a few times. The antigen is unknown. This material consisted of PBMCs, taken before TCRalphabeta/CD19-depleted stem cell transplant. The gene calls are TRBV20-1 and TRBJ2-3; D is undetermined. This TCR was recovered from a boy aged 2-15 years with acute lymphoblastic leukemia, due to receive a stem cell transplant. DNA for the CDR3: TGCAGTGCTCCCTTTATCAGTACAGATACGCAGTATTTT. Translation: CSAPFISTDTQYF.